The clone carrying this TCR beta chain was seen a few times. The data were taken from a study of human T cells and chemical hapten exposure. The overall study: Chiefly women, the patients showed alopecia areata, totalis or universalis.

Time point denoted: patch test 2, 6 weeks after DPC sensitization. Treatment: therapeutic diphenylcyclopropenone sensitization with weekly scalp DPC. TCRdb called the RACE reads again in MiXCR, with one record for every CDR3 protein. The sample lists hundreds of thousands of distinct CDR3 sequences, about 6% occurring once. J lost 3 bases, V lost 4 bases, and 1 base had no gene match. The CDR3 has 13 residues. Germline CDR1 reads DFQATT; CDR2 reads SNEGSKA (reference sequence). The V gene is TRBV20-1, the J gene TRBJ1-4; 8 bases agree with TRBD1. Sequenced here: whole blood, sampled in connection with sensitization to the hapten diphenylcyclopropenone (DPC). The clonotype comes from a woman aged 18 to 35 with alopecia areata. Some clones in this sample may be carry-over from other donors' samples. The CDR3 spells CSATGGSNEKLFF. In nucleotides, the CDR3 is TGCAGTGCTACAGGGGGCTCTAATGAAAAACTGTTTTTT.